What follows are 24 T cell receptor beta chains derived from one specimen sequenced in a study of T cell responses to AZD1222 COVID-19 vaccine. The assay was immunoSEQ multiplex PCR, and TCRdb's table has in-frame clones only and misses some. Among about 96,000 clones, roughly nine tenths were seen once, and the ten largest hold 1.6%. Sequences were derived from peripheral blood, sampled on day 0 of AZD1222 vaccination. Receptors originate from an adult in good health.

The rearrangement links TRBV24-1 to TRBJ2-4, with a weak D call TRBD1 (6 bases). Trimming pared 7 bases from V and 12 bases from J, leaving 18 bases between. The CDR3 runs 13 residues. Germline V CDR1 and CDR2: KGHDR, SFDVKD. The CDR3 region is CATSPNTGRAQYF. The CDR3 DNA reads TGTGCCACCAGCCCAAATACAGGGCGCGCTCAGTACTTC.

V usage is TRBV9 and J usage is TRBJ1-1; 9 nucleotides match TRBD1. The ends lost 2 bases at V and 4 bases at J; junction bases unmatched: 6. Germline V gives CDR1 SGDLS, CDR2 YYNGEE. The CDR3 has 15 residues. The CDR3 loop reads CASSVGQGTVTEAFF. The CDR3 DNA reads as TGTGCCAGCAGCGTGGGACAGGGTACGGTCACTGAAGCTTTCTTT.

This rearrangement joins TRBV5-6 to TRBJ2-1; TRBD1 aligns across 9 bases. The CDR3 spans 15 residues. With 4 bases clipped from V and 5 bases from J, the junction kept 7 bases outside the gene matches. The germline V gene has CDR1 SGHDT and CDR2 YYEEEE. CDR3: CASSRGTGLHNEQFF. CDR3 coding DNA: TGTGCCAGCAGCCGAGGGACAGGGTTGCACAATGAGCAGTTCTTC.

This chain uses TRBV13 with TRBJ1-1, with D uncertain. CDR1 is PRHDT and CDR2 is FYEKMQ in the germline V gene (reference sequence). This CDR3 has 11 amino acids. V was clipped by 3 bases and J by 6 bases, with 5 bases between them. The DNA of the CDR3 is TGTGCCAGCAGCTTGGGCCCTGAAGCTTTCTTT. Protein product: CASSLGPEAFF.

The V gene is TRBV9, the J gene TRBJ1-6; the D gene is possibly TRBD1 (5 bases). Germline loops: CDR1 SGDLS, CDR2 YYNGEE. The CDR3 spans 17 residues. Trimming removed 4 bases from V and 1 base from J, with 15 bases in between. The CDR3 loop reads CASSQRGRVSYNSPLHF. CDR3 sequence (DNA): TGTGCCAGCAGCCAAAGGGGACGGGTTTCCTATAATTCACCCCTCCACTTT.

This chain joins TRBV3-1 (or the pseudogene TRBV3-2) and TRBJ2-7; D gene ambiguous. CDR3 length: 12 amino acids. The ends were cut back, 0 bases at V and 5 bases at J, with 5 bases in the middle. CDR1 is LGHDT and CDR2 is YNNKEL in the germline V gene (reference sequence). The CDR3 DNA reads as TGTGCCAGCAGCCAAGAAAATCACGAGCAGTACTTC. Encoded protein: CASSQENHEQYF.

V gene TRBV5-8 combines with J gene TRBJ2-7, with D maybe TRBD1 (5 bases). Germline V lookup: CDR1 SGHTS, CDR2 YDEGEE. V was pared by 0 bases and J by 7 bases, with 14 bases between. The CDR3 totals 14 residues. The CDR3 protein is CASSLGPGSREQYF. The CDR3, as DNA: TGTGCCAGCAGCTTGGGTCCAGGGTCGAGGGAGCAGTACTTC.

In DNA, the CDR3 is TGCAGCGTTGAAAAGGTCACAGATACGCAGTATTTT. This sequence encodes CSVEKVTDTQYF. The rearrangement uses TRBV29-1 and TRBJ2-3; no clear D gene. The CDR3 contains 12 residues. The V end lost 2 bases, the J end lost 2 bases, and 5 bases lay between the germline ends. From germline, CDR1 is SQVTM and CDR2 ANQGSEA.

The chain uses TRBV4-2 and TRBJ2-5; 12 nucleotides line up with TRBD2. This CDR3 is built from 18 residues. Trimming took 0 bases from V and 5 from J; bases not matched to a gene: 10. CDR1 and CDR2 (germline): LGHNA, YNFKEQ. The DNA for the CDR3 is TGTGCCAGCAGCCAAGATCCTAGCGGGGGGGAGCGGACGGAGACCCAGTACTTC. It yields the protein CASSQDPSGGERTETQYF.

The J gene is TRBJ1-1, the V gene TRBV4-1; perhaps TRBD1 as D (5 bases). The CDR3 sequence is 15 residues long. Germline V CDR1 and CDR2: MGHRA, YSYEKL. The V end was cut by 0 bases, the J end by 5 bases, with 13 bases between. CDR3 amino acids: CASSQDTRGRTEAFF. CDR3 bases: TGCGCCAGCAGCCAAGATACGCGGGGCCGGACTGAAGCTTTCTTT.

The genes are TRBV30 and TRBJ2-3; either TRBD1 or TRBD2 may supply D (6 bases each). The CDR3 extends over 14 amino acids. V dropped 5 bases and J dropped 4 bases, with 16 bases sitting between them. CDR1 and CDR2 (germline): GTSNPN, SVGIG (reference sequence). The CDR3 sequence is CAWALGGPSDTQYF. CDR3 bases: TGTGCCTGGGCTCTGGGGGGCCCCTCAGATACGCAGTATTTT.

The CDR3 DNA reads TGTGCCAGCAGCTTAGAGTCCGGGGGCGGCCAGCCCCAGCATTTT. Its translation: CASSLESGGGQPQHF. This chain joins TRBV11-2 and TRBJ1-5; perhaps TRBD1 as D (6 bases). This CDR3 has 15 residues. Trimming cost V 0 bases and J 7 bases, with 13 bases left between them. Germline CDR1 SGHAT, CDR2 FQNNGV.

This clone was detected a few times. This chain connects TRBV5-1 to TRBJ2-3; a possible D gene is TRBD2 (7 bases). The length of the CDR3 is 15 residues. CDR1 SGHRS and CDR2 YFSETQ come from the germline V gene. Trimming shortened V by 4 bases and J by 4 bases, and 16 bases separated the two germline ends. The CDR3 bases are TGCGCCAGCAGCCCGAGGGGGGGAGCGGCAGATACGCAGTATTTT. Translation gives CASSPRGGAADTQYF. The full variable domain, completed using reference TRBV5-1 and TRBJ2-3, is KAGVTQTPRYLIKTRGQQVTLSCSPISGHRSVSWYQQTPGQGLQFLFEYFSETQRNKGNFPGRFSGRQFSNSRSEMNVSTLELGDSALYLCASSPRGGAADTQYFGPGTRLTVL.

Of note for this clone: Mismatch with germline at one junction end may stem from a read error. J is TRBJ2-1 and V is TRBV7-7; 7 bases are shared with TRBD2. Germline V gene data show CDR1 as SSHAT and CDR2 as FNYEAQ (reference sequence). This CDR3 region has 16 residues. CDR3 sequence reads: CASSLGPGGSYNEQFF. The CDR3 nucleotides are TGTGCTAGCAGCTTAGGTCCGGGGGGCTCCTACAATGAGCAGTTCTTC. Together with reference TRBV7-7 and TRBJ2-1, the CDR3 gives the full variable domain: GAGVSQSPRYKVTKRGQDVTLRCDPISSHATLYWYQQALGQGPEFLTYFNYEAQPDKSGLPSDRFSAERPEGSISTLTIQRTEQRDSAMYRCASSLGPGGSYNEQFFGPGTRLTVL.

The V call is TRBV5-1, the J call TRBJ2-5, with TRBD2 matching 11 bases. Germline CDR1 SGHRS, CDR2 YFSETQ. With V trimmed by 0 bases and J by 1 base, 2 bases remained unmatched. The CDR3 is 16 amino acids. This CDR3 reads CASSLGGLAVQETQYF. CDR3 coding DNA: TGCGCCAGCAGCTTGGGGGGACTAGCGGTCCAAGAGACCCAGTACTTC.

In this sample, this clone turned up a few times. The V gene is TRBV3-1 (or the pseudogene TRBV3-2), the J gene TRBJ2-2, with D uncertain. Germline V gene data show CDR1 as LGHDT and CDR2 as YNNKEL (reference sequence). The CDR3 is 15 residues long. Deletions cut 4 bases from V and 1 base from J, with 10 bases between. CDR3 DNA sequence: TGTGCCAGCAGCCCACTGACTCGGAACACCGGGGAGCTGTTTTTT. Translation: CASSPLTRNTGELFF.

Here the CDR3 DNA reads TGTGCCAGTAGCCCCACAATGAACACTGAAGCTTTCTTT. Translation: CASSPTMNTEAFF. V usage is TRBV19 and J usage is TRBJ1-1, with D hard to call. V lost 6 bases to trimming and J lost 0 bases, with 8 bases between them. The CDR3 sequence is 13 residues long. Germline CDR1 is LNHDA and CDR2 is SQIVND (reference sequence).

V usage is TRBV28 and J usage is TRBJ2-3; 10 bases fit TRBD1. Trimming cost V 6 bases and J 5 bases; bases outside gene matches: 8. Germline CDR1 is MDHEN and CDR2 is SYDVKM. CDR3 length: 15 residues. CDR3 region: CASSLNGQGVDTQYF. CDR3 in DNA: TGTGCCAGCAGCCTCAACGGACAGGGGGTAGATACGCAGTATTTT.

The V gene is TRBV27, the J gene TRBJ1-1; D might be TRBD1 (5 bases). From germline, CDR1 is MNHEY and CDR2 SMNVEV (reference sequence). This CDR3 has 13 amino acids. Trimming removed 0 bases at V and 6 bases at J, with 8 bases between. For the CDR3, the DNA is TGTGCCAGCAGTTTATCGGGGCCTTCTGAAGCTTTCTTT. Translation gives CASSLSGPSEAFF.

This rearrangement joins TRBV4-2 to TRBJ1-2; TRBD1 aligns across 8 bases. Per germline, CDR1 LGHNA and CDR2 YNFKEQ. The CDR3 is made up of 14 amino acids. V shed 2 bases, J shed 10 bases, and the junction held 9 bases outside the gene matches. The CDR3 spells CASSQRQGPWDYTF. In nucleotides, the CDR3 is TGTGCCAGCAGCCAACGACAGGGGCCCTGGGACTACACCTTC.

The CDR3 nucleotides read TGTGCCAGCATCCTAGCGGGGGGGAGCACAGATACGCAGTATTTT. Translating it yields CASILAGGSTDTQYF. V and J are TRBV6-5 and TRBJ2-3, with 12 bases aligning to TRBD2. V was clipped by 7 bases and J by 0 bases; unmatched bases: 2. Germline V CDR1 and CDR2: MNHEY, SVGAGI. The CDR3 spans 15 residues.

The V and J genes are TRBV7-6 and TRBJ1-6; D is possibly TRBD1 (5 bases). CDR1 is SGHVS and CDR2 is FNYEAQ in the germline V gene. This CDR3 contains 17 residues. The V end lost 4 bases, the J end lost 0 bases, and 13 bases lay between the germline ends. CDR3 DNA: TGTGCCAGCAGCTCCGGACAAGGAAGCTCCTATAATTCACCCCTCCACTTT. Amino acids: CASSSGQGSSYNSPLHF.

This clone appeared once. The CDR3 nucleotides read TGTGCCAGCAGTTTACCAGGGAGGCACACTGAAGCTTTCTTT. This codes for CASSLPGRHTEAFF. The chain joins TRBV27 to TRBJ1-1; D possibly corresponds to TRBD1 (5 bases). Per the germline V gene, CDR1 is MNHEY and CDR2 is SMNVEV (reference sequence). The CDR3 extends over 14 amino acids. Trimming removed 2 bases at V and 3 bases at J, with 10 bases between.

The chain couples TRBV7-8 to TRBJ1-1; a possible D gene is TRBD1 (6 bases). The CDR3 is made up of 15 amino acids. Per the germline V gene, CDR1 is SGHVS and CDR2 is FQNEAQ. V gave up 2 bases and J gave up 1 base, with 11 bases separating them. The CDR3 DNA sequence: TGTGCCAGCAGCTTAAACTCGGGACAGAACACTGAAGCTTTCTTT. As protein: CASSLNSGQNTEAFF.